This T cell receptor beta chain emerged from a study of cytomegalovirus exposure and HLA in healthy donors. Study-level points and caveats: CMV serostatus alone was available as immune exposure information.

Trimming left V 2 bases short and J 8 bases short, with 21 bases between. Germline CDR1 is MNHEY and CDR2 is SMNVEV (reference sequence). There are 17 residues in the CDR3. It was with 60 Vbeta and 13 Jbeta primers that the PCR ran. As processed by the authors: A later analysis tallied approximately 78 million unique TCR beta chains, 8.5 million to 11 million of them shared. Repertoires were generated with immunoSEQ multiplex PCR, while TCRdb's copy carries only in-frame clones and drops some. That table furnishes V, J and clone size, whereas the DNA furnished D and trimming. Of roughly 180,000 clones in the sample, around four fifths were seen once. As for this clone: Its antigen is unidentified.

This sequence was found in a man aged 18 to 29 in good health and CMV-seronegative. The sequenced material came from PBMCs. The V gene is TRBV27, the J gene TRBJ1-4; no definite D call. CDR3 loop: CASSLAGFRAPGEKLFF. As DNA, the CDR3 is TGTGCCAGCAGTTTAGCCGGCTTCCGGGCCCCGGGGGAAAAACTGTTTTTT.